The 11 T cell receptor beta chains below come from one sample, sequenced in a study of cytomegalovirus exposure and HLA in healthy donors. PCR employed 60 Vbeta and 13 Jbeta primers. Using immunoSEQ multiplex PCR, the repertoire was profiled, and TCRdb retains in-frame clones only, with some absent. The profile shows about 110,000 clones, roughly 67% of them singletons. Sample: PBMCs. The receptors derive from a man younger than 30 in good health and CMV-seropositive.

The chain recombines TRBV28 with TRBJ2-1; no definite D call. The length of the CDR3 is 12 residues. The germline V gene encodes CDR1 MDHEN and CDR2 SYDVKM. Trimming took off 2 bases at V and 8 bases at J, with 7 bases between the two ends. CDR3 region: CASSLIADEQFF. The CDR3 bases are TGTGCCAGCAGTTTAATAGCCGATGAGCAGTTCTTC. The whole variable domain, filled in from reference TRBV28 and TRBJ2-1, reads DVKVTQSSRYLVKRTGEKVFLECVQDMDHENMFWYRQDPGLGLRLIYFSYDVKMKEKGDIPEGYSVSREKKERFSLILESASTNQTSMYLCASSLIADEQFFGPGTRLTVL.

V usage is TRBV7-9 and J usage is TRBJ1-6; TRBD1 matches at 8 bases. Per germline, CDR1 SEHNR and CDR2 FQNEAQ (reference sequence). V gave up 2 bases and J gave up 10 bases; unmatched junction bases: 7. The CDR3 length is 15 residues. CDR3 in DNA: TGTGCCAGCAGCTTACAGGACAGGGCAACATCACCCCTCCACTTT. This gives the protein CASSLQDRATSPLHF.

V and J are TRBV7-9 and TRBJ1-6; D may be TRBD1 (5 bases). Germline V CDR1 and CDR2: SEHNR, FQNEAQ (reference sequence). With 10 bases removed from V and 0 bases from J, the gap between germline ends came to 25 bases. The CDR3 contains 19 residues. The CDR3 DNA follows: TGTGCCATCCCCCTAAGCCCGGACGGAGACAGCTCCTATAATTCACCCCTCCACTTT. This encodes CAIPLSPDGDSSYNSPLHF.

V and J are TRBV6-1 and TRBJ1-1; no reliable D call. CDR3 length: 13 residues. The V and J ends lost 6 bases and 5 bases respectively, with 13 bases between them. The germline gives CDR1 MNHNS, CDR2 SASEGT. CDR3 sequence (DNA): TGTGCCAGCAGCATACTCGCGGGGACTGAAGCTTTCTTT. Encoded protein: CASSILAGTEAFF.

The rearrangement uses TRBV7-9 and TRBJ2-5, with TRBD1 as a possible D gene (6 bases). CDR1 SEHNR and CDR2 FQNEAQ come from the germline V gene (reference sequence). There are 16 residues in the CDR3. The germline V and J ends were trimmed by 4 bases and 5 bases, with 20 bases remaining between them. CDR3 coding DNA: TGTGCCAGCAGCTCACGGACTCCGAGAAGGGGGGAGACCCAGTACTTC. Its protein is CASSSRTPRRGETQYF.

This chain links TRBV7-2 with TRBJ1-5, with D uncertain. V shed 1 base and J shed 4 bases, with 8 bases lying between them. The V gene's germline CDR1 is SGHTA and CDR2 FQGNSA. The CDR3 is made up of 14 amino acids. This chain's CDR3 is CASSLGRGNQPQHF. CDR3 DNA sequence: TGTGCCAGCAGCTTAGGGAGAGGGAATCAGCCCCAGCATTTT.

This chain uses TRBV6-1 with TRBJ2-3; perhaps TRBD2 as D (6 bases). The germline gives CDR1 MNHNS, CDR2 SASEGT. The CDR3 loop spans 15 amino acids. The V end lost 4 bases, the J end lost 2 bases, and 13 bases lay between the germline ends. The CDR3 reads CASSGGGEPTDTQYF. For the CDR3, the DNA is TGTGCCAGCAGTGGGGGCGGGGAACCCACAGATACGCAGTATTTT.

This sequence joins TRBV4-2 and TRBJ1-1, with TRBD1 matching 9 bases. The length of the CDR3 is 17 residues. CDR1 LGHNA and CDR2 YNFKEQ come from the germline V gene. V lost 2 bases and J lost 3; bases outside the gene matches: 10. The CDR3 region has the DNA TGTGCCAGCAGCCAATTGGACAGGGGCGAGAGGGACACTGAAGCTTTCTTT. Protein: CASSQLDRGERDTEAFF.

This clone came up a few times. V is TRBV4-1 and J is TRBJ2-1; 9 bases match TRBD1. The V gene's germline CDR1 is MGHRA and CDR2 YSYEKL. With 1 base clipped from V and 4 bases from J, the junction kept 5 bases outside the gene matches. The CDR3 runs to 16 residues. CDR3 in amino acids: CASSQAGTGKYNEQFF. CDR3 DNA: TGCGCCAGCAGCCAAGCCGGGACAGGGAAGTACAATGAGCAGTTCTTC.

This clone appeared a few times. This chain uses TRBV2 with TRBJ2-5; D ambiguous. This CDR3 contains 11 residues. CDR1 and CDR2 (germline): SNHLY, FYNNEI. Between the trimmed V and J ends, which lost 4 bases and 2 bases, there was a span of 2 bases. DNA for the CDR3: TGTGCCAGCAGTGTACAAGAGACCCAGTACTTC. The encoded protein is CASSVQETQYF.

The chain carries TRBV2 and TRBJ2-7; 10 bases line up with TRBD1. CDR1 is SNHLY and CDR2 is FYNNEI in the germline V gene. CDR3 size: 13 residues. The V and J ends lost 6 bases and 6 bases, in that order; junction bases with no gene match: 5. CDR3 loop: CASRGQGQGEQYF. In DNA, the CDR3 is TGTGCCAGCAGGGGACAGGGGCAGGGCGAGCAGTACTTC.